These 9 T cell receptor beta chains were sequenced from one sample in a study of blood T cell repertoires in COVID-19. Clones were read by immunoSEQ multiplex PCR, and TCRdb kept only the in-frame ones, dropping some. The sample carries approximately 290,000 clones, under 90% recorded once. The specimen was peripheral blood. The receptors originated from a woman in her twenties or thirties with COVID-19, enrolled during active disease.

On this clone itself: One end of the junction is discordant with germline, which a read error may explain. The chain couples TRBV6-4 to TRBJ1-2; tentatively, D is TRBD1 (5 bases). The V gene's germline CDR1 is MRHNA and CDR2 SNTAGT. The CDR3 contains 15 residues. The CDR3 sequence: CASSDSDVGGYGYTF. The CDR3 nucleotides are TGTGCCAGTAGTGACTCCGACGTGGGGGGCTATGGCTACACCTTC.

The chain combines TRBV6-2 or TRBV6-3 with TRBJ2-3, with 9 bases fitting TRBD2. J was trimmed by 3 bases and V by 2 bases; bases with no gene match: 6. Germline V lookup: CDR1 MNHEY, CDR2 SVGEGT. CDR3 length: 16 residues. The CDR3 DNA is TGTGCCAGCAGTTACGGGCCTAGCGGGATGACAGATACGCAGTATTTT. Translating it yields CASSYGPSGMTDTQYF.

The chain carries TRBV20-1 and TRBJ2-1, with D perhaps TRBD2 (6 bases). Trimming removed 3 bases at V and 5 bases at J, with 26 bases between. Germline assignment: CDR1 DFQATT and CDR2 SNEGSKA (reference sequence). This CDR3 is built from 18 residues. This chain's CDR3 is CSASSLRDSQGLNNEQFF. The CDR3 DNA is TGCAGTGCTAGTAGTCTTCGGGACTCCCAGGGCCTAAACAATGAGCAGTTCTTC.

The chain combines TRBV2 with TRBJ1-4; 9 nucleotides line up with TRBD1. The CDR3 is 14 amino acids. Trimming at V came to 4 bases and at J to 7 bases, leaving 4 bases not matched to a gene. The V gene's germline CDR1 is SNHLY and CDR2 FYNNEI. CDR3: CASSVDRGFEKLFF. CDR3 nucleotide sequence: TGTGCCAGCAGTGTGGACAGGGGCTTTGAAAAACTGTTTTTT.

This clone was recorded once. The chain employs TRBV5-4 and TRBJ2-3; D gene unclear. This CDR3 contains 13 residues. CDR1 and CDR2 (germline): SGHNT, YYREEE (reference sequence). Trimming took off 0 bases at V and 4 bases at J, with 6 bases between the two ends. In DNA form, the CDR3 reads TGTGCCAGCAGCTTGGACTCCCCAGATACGCAGTATTTT. Encoded protein: CASSLDSPDTQYF.

The chain employs TRBV28 and TRBJ2-3; 12 positions agree with TRBD2. Per germline, CDR1 MDHEN and CDR2 SYDVKM. After removal of 4 bases from V and 4 bases from J, the junction contained 3 bases not matched to a gene. This CDR3 region has 15 residues. The CDR3 sequence: CASSSLAGGSDTQYF. For the CDR3, the DNA is TGTGCCAGCAGTTCGCTAGCGGGGGGGTCAGATACGCAGTATTTT.

This chain joins TRBV19 and TRBJ1-2; D is uncertain. V dropped 10 bases and J dropped 4 bases, with 16 bases sitting between them. Germline V gene sequence: CDR1 LNHDA, CDR2 SQIVND (reference sequence). The CDR3 covers 13 residues. The CDR3 reads CATLDRRAYGYTF. The CDR3 coding sequence is TGTGCCACCCTCGACCGGAGGGCCTATGGCTACACCTTC. The whole variable domain, filled in from reference TRBV19 and TRBJ1-2, reads DGGITQSPKYLFRKEGQNVTLSCEQNLNHDAMYWYRQDPGQGLRLIYYSQIVNDFQKGDIAEGYSVSREKKESFPLTVTSAQKNPTAFYLCATLDRRAYGYTFGSGTRLTVV.

The J gene is TRBJ2-2, the V gene TRBV5-4; 9 bases fit TRBD1. The CDR3 length is 17 residues. Germline V CDR1 and CDR2: SGHNT, YYREEE (reference sequence). With V trimmed by 4 bases and J by 0 bases, 7 bases remained unmatched. CDR3 in DNA: TGTGCCAGCAGCCTCCAACAGGGGGCCACGAACACCGGGGAGCTGTTTTTT. Protein: CASSLQQGATNTGELFF. Full variable domain (outside the CDR3, taken from reference TRBV5-4 and TRBJ2-2): ETGVTQSPTHLIKTRGQQVTLRCSSQSGHNTVSWYQQALGQGPQFIFQYYREEENGRGNFPPRFSGLQFPNYSSELNVNALELDDSALYLCASSLQQGATNTGELFFGEGSRLTVL.

This clone was counted once. CDR3 bases: TGTGCCAGTAGTATAGGACAGGCGTTTCACAATGAGCAGTTCTTC. Protein product: CASSIGQAFHNEQFF. V and J are TRBV19 and TRBJ2-1; perhaps TRBD1 as D (6 bases). Germline CDR1 and CDR2: LNHDA and SQIVND (reference sequence). V lost 1 base, J lost 5 bases, and 12 bases lay in between. The CDR3 is made up of 15 amino acids.